This T cell receptor (beta chain) was sequenced during a study of regulatory T cells in long-lasting Graves disease. Libraries of TCR beta came from iRepertoire HTBI primers plus Arm-PCR of CDR3 regions. TCRdb re-derived calls from the multiplex PCR reads in MiXCR, one entry per CDR3 protein. The table includes 350,000 to 550,000 distinct CDR3 sequences, about 16% detected once. Time point reported: newly diagnosed GD, antithyroid drugs for less than 3 months. Isolated PBMC RNA provided the starting material for the TCR library. This CDR3 spans 15 amino acids. Germline V CDR1 and CDR2: MGHDK, SYGVNS. These data were also filed under a second study, of T cells in Graves' hyperthyroidism and ophthalmopathy.

The V and J genes are TRBV25-1 and TRBJ2-1; D may be TRBD1 (6 bases). The J call could be wrong; TRBJ2-5 is a better fit for the DNA end. The TCR sequence derives from a woman between 25 and 40 years old with Graves disease. Sequenced material: peripheral blood mononuclear cells (PBMCs), taken at new diagnosis, from a patient treated with antithyroid drugs. The CDR3 region has the DNA TGTGCCAGCAGTGAAACAGGGACCTATCAAGAGACCCAGTACTTC. Its translation is CASSETGTYQETQYF.